This note documents a single TCR beta chain sequence. This record belongs to a study of T cells in Graves' hyperthyroidism and ophthalmopathy. Per the germline V gene, CDR1 is SGDLS and CDR2 is YYNGEE. The CDR3 covers 12 residues. The V gene lost 3 bases and the J gene lost 4 bases, with 6 bases spanning the gap. The TCR beta CDR3 regions underwent amplification using RNA transcripts as the source. HTBI primers were the set used in a first-round RT-PCR of the TCR CDR3. MiXCR, run by TCRdb on the multiplex PCR reads, gives a single entry per CDR3 protein. The profile covers roughly 700,000 distinct CDR3 sequences, with 12% to 15% appearing a single time and roughly a tenth taken by the ten largest.

The sample consisted of blood. The receptor's source is a woman between 18 and 30 years old with Graves' hyperthyroidism. The chain has TRBV9 and TRBJ2-3, with D unclear. The CDR3 loop is CASSGISDTQYF. The CDR3 DNA follows: TGTGCCAGCAGCGGCATCTCAGATACGCAGTATTTT.